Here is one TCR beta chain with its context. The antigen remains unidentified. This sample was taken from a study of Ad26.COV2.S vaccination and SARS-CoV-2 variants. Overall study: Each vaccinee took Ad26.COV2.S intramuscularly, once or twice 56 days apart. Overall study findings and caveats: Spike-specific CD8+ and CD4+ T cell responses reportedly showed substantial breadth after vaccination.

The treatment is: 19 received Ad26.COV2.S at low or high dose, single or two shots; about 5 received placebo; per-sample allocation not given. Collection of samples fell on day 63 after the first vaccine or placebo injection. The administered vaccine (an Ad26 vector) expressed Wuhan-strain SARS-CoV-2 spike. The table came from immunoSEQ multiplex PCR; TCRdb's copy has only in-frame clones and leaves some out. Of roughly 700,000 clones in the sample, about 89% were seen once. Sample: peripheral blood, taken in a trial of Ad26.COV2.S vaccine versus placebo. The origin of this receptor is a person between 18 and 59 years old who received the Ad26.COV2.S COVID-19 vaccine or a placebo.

DNA for the CDR3: TGTGCCAGTAGTTTGACAGCCACCTACGAGCAGTACTTC. Its translation: CASSLTATYEQYF. The chain links TRBV19 to TRBJ2-7, with D possibly TRBD1 on 5 matching bases. From germline, CDR1 is LNHDA and CDR2 SQIVND (reference sequence). V lost 5 bases to trimming and J lost 2 bases, with 10 bases between them. The length of the CDR3 is 13 residues.